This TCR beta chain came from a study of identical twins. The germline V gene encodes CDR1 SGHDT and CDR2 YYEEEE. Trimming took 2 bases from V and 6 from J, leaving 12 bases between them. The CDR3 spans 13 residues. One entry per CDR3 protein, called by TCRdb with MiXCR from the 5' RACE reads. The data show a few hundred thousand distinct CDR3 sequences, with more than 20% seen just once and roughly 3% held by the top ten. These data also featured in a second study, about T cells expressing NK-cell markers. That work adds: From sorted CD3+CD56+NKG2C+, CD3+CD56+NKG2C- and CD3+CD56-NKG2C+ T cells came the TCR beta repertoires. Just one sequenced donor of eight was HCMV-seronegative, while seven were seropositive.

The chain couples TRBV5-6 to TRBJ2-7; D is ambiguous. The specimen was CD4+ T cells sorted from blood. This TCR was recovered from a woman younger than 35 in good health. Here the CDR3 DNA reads TGTGCCAGCAGCTTTACTACCCCGGGCGAGCAGTACTTC. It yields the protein CASSFTTPGEQYF.